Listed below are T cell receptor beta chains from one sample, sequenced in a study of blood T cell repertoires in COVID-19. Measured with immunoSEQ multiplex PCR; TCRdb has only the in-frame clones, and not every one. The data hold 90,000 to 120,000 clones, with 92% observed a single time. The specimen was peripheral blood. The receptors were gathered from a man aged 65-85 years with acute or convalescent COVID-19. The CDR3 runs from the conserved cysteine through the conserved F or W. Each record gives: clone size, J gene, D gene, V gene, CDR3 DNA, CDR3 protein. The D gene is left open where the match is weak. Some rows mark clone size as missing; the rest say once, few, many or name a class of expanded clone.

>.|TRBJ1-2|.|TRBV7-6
TGTGCCAGCAGCAGTGGCCCTTTGTCCCCTTATGGCTACACCTTC
CASSSGPLSPYGYTF
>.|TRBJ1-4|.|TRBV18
TGTGCCAGCTCACCCCTTGGTGCGGCTAATGAAAAACTGTTTTTT
CASSPLGAANEKLFF
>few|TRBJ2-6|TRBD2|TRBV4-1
TGCGCCAGCAGCCAAGGGGGGGCGGGAGGACCTGGGGCCAACGTCCTGACTTTC
CASSQGGAGGPGANVLTF
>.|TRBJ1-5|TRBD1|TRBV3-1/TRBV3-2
TGTGCCAGCAGCCAAGCGACAGGGATTCATCAGCCCCAGCATTTT
CASSQATGIHQPQHF
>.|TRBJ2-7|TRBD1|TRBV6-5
TGTGCCAGCAGTAGACAGGGGATTATCAACGAGCAGTACTTC
CASSRQGIINEQYF
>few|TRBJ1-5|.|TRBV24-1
TGTGCCACCAGTGATCCGAATCAGCCCCAGCATTTT
CATSDPNQPQHF
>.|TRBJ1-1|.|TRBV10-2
TGCGCCAGCAGGGGGGGGCAGGCCCCTACCGGTGAAGCTTTCTTT
CASRGGQAPTGEAFF
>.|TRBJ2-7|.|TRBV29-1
TGCAGCGTTGGAGGCGGGATCTACGAGCAGTACTTC
CSVGGGIYEQYF
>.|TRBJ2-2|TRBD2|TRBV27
TGTGCCAGCAGTAAGATAGCGGGGGGGACCGGGGAGCTGTTTTTT
CASSKIAGGTGELFF
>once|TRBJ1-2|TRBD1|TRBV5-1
TGCGCCAGCAGCCCTGACAGGGGAGGTAACTATGGCTACACCTTC
CASSPDRGGNYGYTF
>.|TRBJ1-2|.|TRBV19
TGTGCCAGTAGTACAACCCGAGATCCGGCAGGGGACTATGGCTACACCTTC
CASSTTRDPAGDYGYTF
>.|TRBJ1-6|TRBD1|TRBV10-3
TGTGCCATCAGTGAGTTGGGACAGGGAAGCTCACCCCTCCACTTT
CAISELGQGSSPLHF
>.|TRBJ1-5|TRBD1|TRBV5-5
TGTGCCAGCAGCTTGGAACAGGGGTTAAGACAGCCCCAGCATTTT
CASSLEQGLRQPQHF
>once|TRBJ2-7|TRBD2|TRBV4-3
TGCGCCAGCAGCCAAGAGGGGAGGGTTGACTACGAGCAGTACTTC
CASSQEGRVDYEQYF
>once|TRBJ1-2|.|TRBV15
TGTGCCACCAGAGAACGCGGCGAGCGGGACTATGGCTACACCTTC
CATRERGERDYGYTF
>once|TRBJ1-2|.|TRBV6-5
TGTGCCAGCACCCTAATGGGCGGGAATGGCTACACCTTC
CASTLMGGNGYTF